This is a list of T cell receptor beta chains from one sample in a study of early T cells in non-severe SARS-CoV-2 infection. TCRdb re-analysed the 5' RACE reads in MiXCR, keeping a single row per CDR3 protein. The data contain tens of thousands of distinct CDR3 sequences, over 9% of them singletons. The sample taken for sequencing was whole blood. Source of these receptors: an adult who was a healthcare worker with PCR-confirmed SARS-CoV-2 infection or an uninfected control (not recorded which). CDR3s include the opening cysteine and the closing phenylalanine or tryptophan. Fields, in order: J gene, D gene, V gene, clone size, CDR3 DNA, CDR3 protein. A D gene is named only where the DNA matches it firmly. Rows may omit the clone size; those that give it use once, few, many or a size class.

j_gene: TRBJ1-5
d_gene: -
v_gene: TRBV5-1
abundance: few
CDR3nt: TGCGCCAGCAGCCCGGACCCAGGGGCGCACCAGCCCCAGCATTTT
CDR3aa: CASSPDPGAHQPQHF

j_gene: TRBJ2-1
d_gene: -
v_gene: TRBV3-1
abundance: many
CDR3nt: TGTGCCAGCAGCCCCGTGGGGCTAACCAACAATGAGCAGTTCTTC
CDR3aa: CASSPVGLTNNEQFF

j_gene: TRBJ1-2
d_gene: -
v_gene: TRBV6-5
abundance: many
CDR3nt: TGTGCCAGCTTACAGGGAGATGGCTACACCTTC
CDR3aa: CASLQGDGYTF

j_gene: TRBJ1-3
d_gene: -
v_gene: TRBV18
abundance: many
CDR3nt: TGTGCCAGCTCACCACCGGACAATCCTCCGGACACCATATATTTT
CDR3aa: CASSPPDNPPDTIYF

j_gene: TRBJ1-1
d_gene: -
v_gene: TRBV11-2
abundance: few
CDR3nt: TGTGCCAGCAGCAGGGGGATTTGGGCTTTCTTT
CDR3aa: CASSRGIWAFF

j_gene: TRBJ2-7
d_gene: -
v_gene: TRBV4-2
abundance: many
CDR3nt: TGTGCCAGCAGCCAAGGACTCGGGGATTACGAGCAGTACTTC
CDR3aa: CASSQGLGDYEQYF

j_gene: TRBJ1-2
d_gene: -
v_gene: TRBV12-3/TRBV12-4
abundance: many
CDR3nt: TGTGCCAGCAGTTACGATCACAGCTATGGCTACACCTTC
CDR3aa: CASSYDHSYGYTF

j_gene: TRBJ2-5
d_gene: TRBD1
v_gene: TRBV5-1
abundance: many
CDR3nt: TGCGCCAGCAGCCGACAACAAAAGACAGGGGCTACCAAAGAGACCCAGTACTTC
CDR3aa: CASSRQQKTGATKETQYF

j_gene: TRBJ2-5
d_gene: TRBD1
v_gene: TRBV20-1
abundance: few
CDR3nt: TGCAGTGCAAGGCGAGGGGGCGGAGAGACCCAGTACTTC
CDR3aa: CSARRGGGETQYF

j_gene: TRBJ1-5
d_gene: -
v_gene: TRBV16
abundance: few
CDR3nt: TGTGCCAGCAGCCAATCGGGGTCCCATAGCAATCAGCCCCAGCATTTT
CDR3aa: CASSQSGSHSNQPQHF

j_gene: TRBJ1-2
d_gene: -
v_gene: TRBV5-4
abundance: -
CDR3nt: TGTGCCAGCAGCTTGTACAGGGCGGGCTACACCTTC
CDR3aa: CASSLYRAGYTF

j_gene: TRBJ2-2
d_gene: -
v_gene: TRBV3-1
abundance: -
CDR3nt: TGTGCCAGCAGCCTCAGAGCGAGGGCCGGGGAGCTGTTTTTT
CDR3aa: CASSLRARAGELFF

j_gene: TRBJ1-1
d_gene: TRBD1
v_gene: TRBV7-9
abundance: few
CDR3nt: TGTGCCAGCAGCTTAGGGACAGGGCACACTGAAGCTTTCTTT
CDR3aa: CASSLGTGHTEAFF

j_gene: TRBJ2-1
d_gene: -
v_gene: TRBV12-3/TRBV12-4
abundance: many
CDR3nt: TGTGCCAGCAGCCAAAGCGGAGGGAGCTCCTACAATGAGCAGTTCTTC
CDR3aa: CASSQSGGSSYNEQFF

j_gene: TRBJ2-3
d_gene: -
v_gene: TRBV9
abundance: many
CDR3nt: TGTGCCAGCAGCGTAAGTCTCTCTGCGGCAGATACGCAGTATTTT
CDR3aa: CASSVSLSAADTQYF

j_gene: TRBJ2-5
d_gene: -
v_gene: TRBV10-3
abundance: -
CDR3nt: TGTGCCATCAGCCCGCTTTTTAGGAGCCAAGAGACCCAGTACTTC
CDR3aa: CAISPLFRSQETQYF